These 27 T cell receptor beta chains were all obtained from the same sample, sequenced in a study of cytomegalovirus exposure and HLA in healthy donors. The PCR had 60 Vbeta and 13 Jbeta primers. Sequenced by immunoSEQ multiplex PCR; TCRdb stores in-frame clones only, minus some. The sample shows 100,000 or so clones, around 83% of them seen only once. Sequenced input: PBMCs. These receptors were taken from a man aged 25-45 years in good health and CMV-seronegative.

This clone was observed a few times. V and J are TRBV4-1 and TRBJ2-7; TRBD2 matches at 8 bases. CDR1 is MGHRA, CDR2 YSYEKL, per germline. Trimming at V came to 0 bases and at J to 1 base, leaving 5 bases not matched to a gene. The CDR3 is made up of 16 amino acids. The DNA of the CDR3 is TGCGCCAGCAGCCAAGAGGGCGGGAGGCGGTCCTACGAGCAGTACTTC. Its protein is CASSQEGGRRSYEQYF.

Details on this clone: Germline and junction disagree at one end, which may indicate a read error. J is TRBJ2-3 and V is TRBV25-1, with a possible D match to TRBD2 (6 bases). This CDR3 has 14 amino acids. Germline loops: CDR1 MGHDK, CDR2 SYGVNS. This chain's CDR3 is CASSERAGTGTQYF. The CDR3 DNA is TGTGCCAGCAGTGAAAGGGCGGGAACAGGTACGCAGTATTTT.

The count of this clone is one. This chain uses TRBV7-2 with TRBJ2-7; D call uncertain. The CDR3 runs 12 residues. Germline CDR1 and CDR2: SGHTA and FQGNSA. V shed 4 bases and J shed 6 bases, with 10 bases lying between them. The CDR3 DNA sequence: TGTGCCAGCAGCTCCCGGTGGGCCGAGCAGTACTTC. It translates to CASSSRWAEQYF.

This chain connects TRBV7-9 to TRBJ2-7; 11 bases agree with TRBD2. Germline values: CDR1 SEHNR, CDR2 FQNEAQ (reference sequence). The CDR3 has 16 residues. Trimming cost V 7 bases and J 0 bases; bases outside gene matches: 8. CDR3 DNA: TGTGCCAGCATCGGGGCCGGGACTAGCGGCTCCTACGAGCAGTACTTC. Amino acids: CASIGAGTSGSYEQYF.

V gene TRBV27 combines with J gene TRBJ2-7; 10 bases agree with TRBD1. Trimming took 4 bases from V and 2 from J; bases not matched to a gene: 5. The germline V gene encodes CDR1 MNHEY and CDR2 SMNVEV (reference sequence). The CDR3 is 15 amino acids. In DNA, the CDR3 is TGTGCCAGCAGTTCCGCCGGGACAGGGGCCTACGAGCAGTACTTC. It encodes CASSSAGTGAYEQYF.

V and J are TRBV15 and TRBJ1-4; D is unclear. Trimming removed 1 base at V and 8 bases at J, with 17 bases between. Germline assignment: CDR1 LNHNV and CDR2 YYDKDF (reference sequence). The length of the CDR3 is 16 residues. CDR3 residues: CATSRVPATIREKLFF. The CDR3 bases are TGTGCCACCAGCAGAGTACCGGCGACAATTCGGGAAAAACTGTTTTTT.

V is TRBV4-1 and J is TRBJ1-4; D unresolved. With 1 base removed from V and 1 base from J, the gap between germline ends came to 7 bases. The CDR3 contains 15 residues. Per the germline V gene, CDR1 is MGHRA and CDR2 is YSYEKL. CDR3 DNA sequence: TGCGCCAGCAGCCAAGCCCAGATAACTAATGAAAAACTGTTTTTT. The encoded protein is CASSQAQITNEKLFF.

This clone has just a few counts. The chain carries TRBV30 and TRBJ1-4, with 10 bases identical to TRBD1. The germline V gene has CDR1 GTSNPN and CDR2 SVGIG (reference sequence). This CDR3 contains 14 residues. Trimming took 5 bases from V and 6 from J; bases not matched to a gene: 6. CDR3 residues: CAWGQGELDEKLFF. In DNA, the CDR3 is TGTGCCTGGGGACAGGGGGAATTGGATGAAAAACTGTTTTTT.

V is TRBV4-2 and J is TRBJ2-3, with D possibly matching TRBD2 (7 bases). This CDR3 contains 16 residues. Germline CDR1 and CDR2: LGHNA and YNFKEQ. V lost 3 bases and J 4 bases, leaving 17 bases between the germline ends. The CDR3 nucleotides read TGTGCCAGCAGCCATTTTACGGGGGGCGGAGCAGATACGCAGTATTTT. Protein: CASSHFTGGGADTQYF.

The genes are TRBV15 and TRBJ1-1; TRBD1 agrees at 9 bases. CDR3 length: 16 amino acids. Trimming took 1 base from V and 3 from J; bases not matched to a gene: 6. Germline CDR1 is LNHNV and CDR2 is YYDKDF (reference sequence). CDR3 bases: TGTGCCACCAGCAGAGTGGGGGGACAGGGCCACACTGAAGCTTTCTTT. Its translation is CATSRVGGQGHTEAFF. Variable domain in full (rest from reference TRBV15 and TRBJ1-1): DAMVIQNPRYQVTQFGKPVTLSCSQTLNHNVMYWYQQKSSQAPKLLFHYYDKDFNNEADTPDNFQSRRPNTSFCFLDIRSPGLGDTAMYLCATSRVGGQGHTEAFFGQGTRLTVV.

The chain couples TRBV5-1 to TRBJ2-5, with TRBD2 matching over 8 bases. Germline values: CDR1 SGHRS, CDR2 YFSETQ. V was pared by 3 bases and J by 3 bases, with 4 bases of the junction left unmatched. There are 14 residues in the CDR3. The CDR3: CASSSGTREETQYF. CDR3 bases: TGCGCCAGCAGCTCCGGGACTAGGGAAGAGACCCAGTACTTC. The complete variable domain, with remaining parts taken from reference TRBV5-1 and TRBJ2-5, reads KAGVTQTPRYLIKTRGQQVTLSCSPISGHRSVSWYQQTPGQGLQFLFEYFSETQRNKGNFPGRFSGRQFSNSRSEMNVSTLELGDSALYLCASSSGTREETQYFGPGTRLLVL.

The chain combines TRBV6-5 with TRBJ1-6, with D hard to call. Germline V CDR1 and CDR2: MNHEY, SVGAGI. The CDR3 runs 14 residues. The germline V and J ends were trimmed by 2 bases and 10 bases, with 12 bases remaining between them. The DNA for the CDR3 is TGTGCCAGCAGTTACGGGAGGGATGGATCACCCCTCCACTTT. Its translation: CASSYGRDGSPLHF.

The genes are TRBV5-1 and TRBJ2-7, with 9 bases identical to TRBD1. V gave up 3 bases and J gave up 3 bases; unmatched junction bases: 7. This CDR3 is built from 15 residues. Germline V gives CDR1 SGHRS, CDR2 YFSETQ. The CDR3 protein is CASSSDGTGFYEQYF. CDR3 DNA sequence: TGCGCCAGCAGCTCGGACGGGACAGGGTTCTACGAGCAGTACTTC.

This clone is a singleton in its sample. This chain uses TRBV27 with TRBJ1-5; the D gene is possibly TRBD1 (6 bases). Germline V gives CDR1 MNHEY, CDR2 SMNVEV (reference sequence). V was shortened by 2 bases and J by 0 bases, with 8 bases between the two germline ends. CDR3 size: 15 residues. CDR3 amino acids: CASSLNRASNQPQHF. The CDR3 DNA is TGTGCCAGCAGTTTAAACAGGGCTAGCAATCAGCCCCAGCATTTT.

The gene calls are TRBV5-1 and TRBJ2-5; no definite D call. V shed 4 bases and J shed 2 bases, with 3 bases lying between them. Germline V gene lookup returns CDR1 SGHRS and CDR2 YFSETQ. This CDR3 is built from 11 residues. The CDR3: CASSRQETQYF. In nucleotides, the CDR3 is TGCGCCAGCAGCCGTCAAGAGACCCAGTACTTC. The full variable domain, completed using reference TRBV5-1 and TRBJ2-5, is KAGVTQTPRYLIKTRGQQVTLSCSPISGHRSVSWYQQTPGQGLQFLFEYFSETQRNKGNFPGRFSGRQFSNSRSEMNVSTLELGDSALYLCASSRQETQYFGPGTRLLVL.

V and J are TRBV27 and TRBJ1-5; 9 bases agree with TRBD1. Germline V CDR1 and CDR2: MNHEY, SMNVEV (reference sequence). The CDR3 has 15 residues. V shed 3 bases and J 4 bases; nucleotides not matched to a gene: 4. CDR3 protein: CASSLGTGRNQPQHF. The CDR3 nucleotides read TGTGCCAGCAGTTTGGGGACAGGGAGAAATCAGCCCCAGCATTTT.

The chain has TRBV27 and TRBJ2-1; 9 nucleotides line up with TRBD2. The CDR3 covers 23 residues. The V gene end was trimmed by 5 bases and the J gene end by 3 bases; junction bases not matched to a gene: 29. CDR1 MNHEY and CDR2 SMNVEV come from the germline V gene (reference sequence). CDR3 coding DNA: TGTGCCAGCAGTATCTTCTCTTCGGCGACGGTGAGGGCTGGACTAGCGCTCTACAATGAGCAGTTCTTC. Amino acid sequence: CASSIFSSATVRAGLALYNEQFF.

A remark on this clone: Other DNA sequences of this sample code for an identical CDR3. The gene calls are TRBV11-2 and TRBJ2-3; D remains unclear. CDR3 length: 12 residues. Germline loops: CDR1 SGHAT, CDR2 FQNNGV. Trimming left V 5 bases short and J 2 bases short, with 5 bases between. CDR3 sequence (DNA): TGTGCCAGCAGCCCATCCACAGATACGCAGTATTTT. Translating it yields CASSPSTDTQYF. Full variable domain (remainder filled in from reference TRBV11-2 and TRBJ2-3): EAGVAQSPRYKIIEKRQSVAFWCNPISGHATLYWYQQILGQGPKLLIQFQNNGVVDDSQLPKDRFSAERLKGVDSTLKIQPAKLEDSAVYLCASSPSTDTQYFGPGTRLTVL.

The CDR3 region has the DNA TGCAGCGTCTCCCGGACAGGGAATGGCGAGCAGTACTTC. It encodes CSVSRTGNGEQYF. The rearrangement uses TRBV29-1 and TRBJ2-5; 8 bases match TRBD1. The J call may be in error: the DNA end matches TRBJ2-7 better. Germline values: CDR1 SQVTM, CDR2 ANQGSEA. This CDR3 region has 13 residues.

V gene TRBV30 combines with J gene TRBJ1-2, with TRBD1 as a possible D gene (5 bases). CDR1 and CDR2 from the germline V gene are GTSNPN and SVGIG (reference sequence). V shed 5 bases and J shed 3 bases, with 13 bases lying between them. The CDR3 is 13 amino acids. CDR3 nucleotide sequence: TGTGCCTGGGCCTCGGGGGTTTACTATGGCTACACCTTC. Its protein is CAWASGVYYGYTF.

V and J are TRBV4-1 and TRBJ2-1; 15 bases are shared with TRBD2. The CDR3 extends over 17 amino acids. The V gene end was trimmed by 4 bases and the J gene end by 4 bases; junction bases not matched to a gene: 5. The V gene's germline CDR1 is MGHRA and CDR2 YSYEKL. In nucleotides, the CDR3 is TGCGCCAGCAGCCCGGGACTAGCGGGGGGTGGGTACAATGAGCAGTTCTTC. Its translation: CASSPGLAGGGYNEQFF.

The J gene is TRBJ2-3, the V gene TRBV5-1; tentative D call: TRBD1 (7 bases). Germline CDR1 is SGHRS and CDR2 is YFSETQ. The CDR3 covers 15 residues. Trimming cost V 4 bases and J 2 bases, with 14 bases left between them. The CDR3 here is CASSGGGTDTDTQYF. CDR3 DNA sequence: TGCGCCAGCAGCGGGGGCGGGACAGACACAGATACGCAGTATTTT.

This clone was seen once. The DNA for the CDR3 is TGCGCCAGCAGCGACGGCGGGGACGGCTCCTACGAGCAGTACTTC. Translation gives CASSDGGDGSYEQYF. The V and J genes are TRBV5-1 and TRBJ2-7; D perhaps matches TRBD2 (6 bases). The CDR3 extends over 15 amino acids. Germline values: CDR1 SGHRS, CDR2 YFSETQ. The germline V and J ends were trimmed by 4 bases and 0 bases, with 14 bases remaining between them.

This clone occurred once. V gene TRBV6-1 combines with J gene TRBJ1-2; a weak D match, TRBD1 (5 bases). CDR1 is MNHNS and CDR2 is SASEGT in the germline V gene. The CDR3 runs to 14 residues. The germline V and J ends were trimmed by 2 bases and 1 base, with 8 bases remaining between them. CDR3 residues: CASSERGSNYGYTF. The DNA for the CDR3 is TGTGCCAGCAGTGAAAGGGGCAGTAACTATGGCTACACCTTC.

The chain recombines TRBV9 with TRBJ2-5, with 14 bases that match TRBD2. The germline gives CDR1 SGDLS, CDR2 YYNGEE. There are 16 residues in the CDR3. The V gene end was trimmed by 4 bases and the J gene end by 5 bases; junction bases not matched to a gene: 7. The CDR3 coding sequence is TGTGCCAGCAGCCGGGGACTAGCGGGAGCTGTGGAGACCCAGTACTTC. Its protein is CASSRGLAGAVETQYF.

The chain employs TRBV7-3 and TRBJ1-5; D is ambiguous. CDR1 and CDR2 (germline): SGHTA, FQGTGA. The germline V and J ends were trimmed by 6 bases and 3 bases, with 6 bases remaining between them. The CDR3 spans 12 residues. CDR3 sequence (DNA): TGTGCCAGCAGTCTAAACAATCAGCCCCAGCATTTT. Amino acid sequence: CASSLNNQPQHF.

CDR3 nucleotides: TGTGCCAGCAGTGAGATCGGGGTACTCCTCAATGAGCAGTTCTTC. It specifies CASSEIGVLLNEQFF. This chain joins TRBV6-1 and TRBJ2-1; TRBD2 might be the D (5 bases). Germline values: CDR1 MNHNS, CDR2 SASEGT. V lost 3 bases and J 6 bases, leaving 15 bases between the germline ends. The CDR3 length is 15 residues.